Following are 27 T cell receptor beta chains from one sample sequenced in a study of blood T cell repertoires in COVID-19. Generated by immunoSEQ multiplex PCR, the TCRdb table keeps only in-frame clones and is missing some. The sample has a few hundred thousand clones, around 90% seen once; the top ten hold 6.5% to 8%. Sequencing was carried out using peripheral blood. The receptors come from a woman aged 25 to 39 with COVID-19, enrolled during active disease.

V is TRBV2 and J is TRBJ2-2; 10 bases match TRBD2. The CDR3 runs to 15 residues. The germline gives CDR1 SNHLY, CDR2 FYNNEI. The V and J ends lost 7 bases and 5 bases, in that order; junction bases with no gene match: 7. The CDR3 protein is CASIPSGRETGELFF. CDR3 nucleotide sequence: TGTGCCAGCATTCCGAGCGGGAGGGAAACCGGGGAGCTGTTTTTT.

V is TRBV28 and J is TRBJ1-2; 7 bases map to TRBD1. With 6 bases clipped from V and 4 bases from J, the junction kept 8 bases outside the gene matches. CDR1 and CDR2 (germline): MDHEN, SYDVKM. The CDR3 totals 14 residues. CDR3 residues: CASREGQNFYGYTF. CDR3 in DNA: TGTGCCAGCAGAGAGGGACAGAATTTCTATGGCTACACCTTC.

The genes are TRBV7-2 and TRBJ2-1, with D tentatively TRBD2 (5 bases). Between the trimmed V and J ends, which lost 7 bases and 0 bases, there was a span of 13 bases. The germline gives CDR1 SGHTA, CDR2 FQGNSA. The CDR3 consists of 15 residues. In nucleotides, the CDR3 is TGTGCCAGCACCCGGGGTGCCAGCTCCTACAATGAGCAGTTCTTC. Amino acid sequence: CASTRGASSYNEQFF.

This chain connects TRBV7-9 to TRBJ1-3; 7 bases are a match to TRBD1. The trim removed 4 bases at V and 0 bases at J, leaving 6 bases unmatched. The CDR3 is made up of 16 amino acids. Germline V gene data show CDR1 as SEHNR and CDR2 as FQNEAQ (reference sequence). In DNA form, the CDR3 reads TGTGCCAGCAGCTCGAAGGACAGGAGCTCTGGAAACACCATATATTTT. It codes for CASSSKDRSSGNTIYF.

This chain links TRBV28 with TRBJ1-5; the D is unclear. Germline loops: CDR1 MDHEN, CDR2 SYDVKM. With 8 bases removed from V and 2 bases from J, the gap between germline ends came to 16 bases. This CDR3 spans 15 amino acids. Written as DNA, the CDR3 is TGTGCCAGCTCTTACGCGACCCGGGGCAATCAGCCCCAGCATTTT. Its translation: CASSYATRGNQPQHF. Together with reference TRBV28 and TRBJ1-5, the CDR3 gives the full variable domain: DVKVTQSSRYLVKRTGEKVFLECVQDMDHENMFWYRQDPGLGLRLIYFSYDVKMKEKGDIPEGYSVSREKKERFSLILESASTNQTSMYLCASSYATRGNQPQHFGDGTRLSIL.

The V gene is TRBV6-1, the J gene TRBJ1-3, with a weak D call TRBD1 (6 bases). The germline V and J ends were trimmed by 4 bases and 0 bases, with 16 bases remaining between them. The germline V gene has CDR1 MNHNS and CDR2 SASEGT. The CDR3 has 17 amino acids. CDR3 in DNA: TGTGCCAGCAGTGCCCGCCTCGGACAGTTCTCTGGAAACACCATATATTTT. Translated, it gives CASSARLGQFSGNTIYF.

V is TRBV5-1 and J is TRBJ1-4, with 9 bases aligning to TRBD1. The CDR3 spans 14 residues. V lost 6 bases to trimming and J lost 7 bases; unmatched junction nucleotides: 7. Germline lookup yields CDR1 SGHRS and CDR2 YFSETQ. The CDR3 loop is CASTTGTGREKLFF. Here the CDR3 DNA reads TGCGCCAGCACAACCGGGACAGGGCGTGAAAAACTGTTTTTT.

The chain couples TRBV7-2 to TRBJ1-6; TRBD1 might be the D (5 bases). Trimming stripped 5 bases from V and 13 bases from J, with 9 bases between. In germline, CDR1 is SGHTA, CDR2 FQGNSA. The CDR3 covers 11 residues. In DNA, the CDR3 is TGTGCCAGCAGCCCGAAGGGGCCCCTCCACTTT. Protein: CASSPKGPLHF.

The gene calls are TRBV6-5 and TRBJ1-6; the D gene is possibly TRBD1 (6 bases). The CDR3 covers 15 residues. CDR1 MNHEY and CDR2 SVGAGI come from the germline V gene. V gave up 5 bases and J gave up 9 bases, with 17 bases separating them. The CDR3 reads CASSPREGGTSPLHF. CDR3 DNA: TGTGCCAGCAGTCCACGAGAAGGGGGAACTTCACCCCTCCACTTT.

This sequence joins TRBV9 and TRBJ2-7; D is unresolved. Germline V CDR1 and CDR2: SGDLS, YYNGEE. This CDR3 spans 16 amino acids. Trimming pared 0 bases from V and 4 bases from J, leaving 17 bases between. The CDR3 bases are TGTGCCAGCAGCGTAGGGGCAGATAATCGTTTTTACGAGCAGTACTTC. It encodes CASSVGADNRFYEQYF.

V is TRBV28 and J is TRBJ1-5; maybe TRBD1 (6 bases). The CDR3 runs to 16 residues. The V and J ends lost 3 bases and 3 bases respectively, with 15 bases between them. Germline-derived CDR1 and CDR2 are MDHEN and SYDVKM. The DNA of the CDR3 is TGTGCCAGCAGTTTTAGGGGGTTCAGGATCAATCAGCCCCAGCATTTT. Its translation is CASSFRGFRINQPQHF.

This clone came up once. The gene calls are TRBV4-3 and TRBJ2-1, with TRBD2 identical over 10 bases. Germline-derived CDR1 and CDR2 are LGHNA and YSLEER. The CDR3 is 15 amino acids. With V trimmed by 3 bases and J by 7 bases, 6 bases remained unmatched. The CDR3 is CASSQAAGGNNEQFF. CDR3 coding DNA: TGCGCCAGCAGCCAGGCAGCGGGAGGGAATAATGAGCAGTTCTTC.

The chain is built from TRBV12-3 or TRBV12-4 and TRBJ1-1; D ambiguous. V was pared by 4 bases and J by 5 bases, with 11 bases between. This CDR3 comprises 13 residues. The CDR3 region has the DNA TGTGCCAGCAGTTCGCGGGAGGGTACTGAAGCTTTCTTT. This translates into CASSSREGTEAFF.

This chain links TRBV5-1 with TRBJ1-1; D possibly corresponds to TRBD1 (5 bases). The CDR3 is made up of 14 amino acids. V was shortened by 4 bases and J by 1 base, with 11 bases between the two germline ends. Per germline, CDR1 SGHRS and CDR2 YFSETQ. CDR3 DNA sequence: TGCGCCAGCAGCGCTGGGGCAGCGAACACTGAAGCTTTCTTT. Protein sequence: CASSAGAANTEAFF.

The table lists this clone with many counts. The rearrangement uses TRBV5-1 and TRBJ1-1; D is ambiguous. The CDR3 runs to 15 residues. The V end lost 1 base, the J end lost 2 bases, and 12 bases lay between the germline ends. Germline V CDR1 and CDR2: SGHRS, YFSETQ. The CDR3 coding sequence is TGCGCCAGCAGCTTGTCCAGATCAATTAACACTGAAGCTTTCTTT. This encodes CASSLSRSINTEAFF.

The chain has TRBV5-4 and TRBJ2-7; 7 bases are a match to TRBD1. In germline, CDR1 is SGHNT, CDR2 YYREEE (reference sequence). The CDR3 is made up of 12 amino acids. V was pared by 3 bases and J by 7 bases, with 4 bases of the junction left unmatched. Written as DNA, the CDR3 is TGTGCCAGCAGCTATCCCAGGGGGGAGCAGTACTTC. Its protein product is CASSYPRGEQYF.

The J gene is TRBJ1-1, the V gene TRBV3-1 (or the pseudogene TRBV3-2); a weak D match, TRBD1 (5 bases). Germline CDR1 is LGHDT and CDR2 is YNNKEL (reference sequence). This CDR3 contains 16 residues. Trimming removed 4 bases from V and 0 bases from J, with 15 bases in between. The CDR3 nucleotides are TGTGCCAGCAGCCCCCCGGGCGGACACATGAACACTGAAGCTTTCTTT. Translation: CASSPPGGHMNTEAFF.

The chain joins TRBV16 to TRBJ2-2; the match to TRBD1 covers 7 bases. Germline V gene sequence: CDR1 KGHSY, CDR2 FQNENV. The CDR3 is made up of 16 amino acids. V dropped 2 bases and J dropped 1; count of bases not matched to a gene: 4. CDR3 DNA sequence: TGTGCCAGCAGCCAAGTTGACAGGGTGAACACCGGGGAGCTGTTTTTT. Its translation: CASSQVDRVNTGELFF.

This chain uses TRBV30 with TRBJ1-6; tentatively, D is TRBD1 (6 bases). In germline, CDR1 is GTSNPN, CDR2 SVGIG (reference sequence). With 0 bases removed from V and 7 bases from J, the gap between germline ends came to 13 bases. This CDR3 region has 15 residues. The CDR3 DNA is TGTGCCTGGAGTGTACGGGCAGGGGCGAATTCACCCCTCCACTTT. It is translated as CAWSVRAGANSPLHF.

This chain joins TRBV9 and TRBJ1-1; 9 bases are shared with TRBD1. There are 15 residues in the CDR3. After removal of 3 bases from V and 4 bases from J, the junction contained 7 bases not matched to a gene. The germline V gene encodes CDR1 SGDLS and CDR2 YYNGEE. The CDR3, as DNA: TGTGCCAGCAGCGCGGGGACAGGGTTGACCACTGAAGCTTTCTTT. Translating gives CASSAGTGLTTEAFF.

This sequence joins TRBV19 and TRBJ1-5; D gene ambiguous. The CDR3 totals 15 residues. The germline V and J ends were trimmed by 5 bases and 0 bases, with 11 bases remaining between them. CDR1 and CDR2 from the germline V gene are LNHDA and SQIVND (reference sequence). The DNA for the CDR3 is TGTGCCAGTAGTGTCGGGGAGTATAGCAATCAGCCCCAGCATTTT. Its protein product is CASSVGEYSNQPQHF.

This chain connects TRBV21-1 to TRBJ2-1; TRBD2, the table's D call, lacks a check against the DNA. TRBV21-1 is deemed a pseudogene. The CDR3 is 15 amino acids. CDR3 protein: CASSKKAGGKDEQFF. The CDR3 nucleotides are TGTGCCAGCAGCAAAAAGGCCGGGGGGAAGGATGAGCAGTTCTTC.

V gene TRBV19 combines with J gene TRBJ1-3; D perhaps matches TRBD1 (6 bases). V dropped 3 bases and J dropped 0 bases, with 6 bases sitting between them. The V gene's germline CDR1 is LNHDA and CDR2 SQIVND (reference sequence). There are 14 residues in the CDR3. The CDR3 region has the DNA TGTGCCAGTAGTATGGACAGCTCTGGAAACACCATATATTTT. Translated: CASSMDSSGNTIYF.

The chain recombines TRBV28 with TRBJ2-7; D is uncertain. The V gene's germline CDR1 is MDHEN and CDR2 SYDVKM. This CDR3 spans 13 amino acids. The V and J ends lost 7 bases and 2 bases respectively, with 12 bases between them. CDR3 region: CASNADITYEQYF. The CDR3 coding sequence is TGTGCCAGCAACGCCGACATTACCTACGAGCAGTACTTC.

The chain combines TRBV9 with TRBJ2-1; possibly TRBD2 for D (6 bases). The CDR3 loop spans 15 amino acids. Germline lookup yields CDR1 SGDLS and CDR2 YYNGEE. V was clipped by 2 bases and J by 4 bases, with 13 bases between them. The CDR3 sequence is CASSVAGLVYNEQFF. CDR3 coding DNA: TGTGCCAGCAGCGTGGCGGGACTTGTATACAATGAGCAGTTCTTC.

The chain recombines TRBV7-9 with TRBJ2-7; TRBD2 aligns across 12 bases. After removal of 5 bases from V and 1 base from J, the junction contained 3 bases not matched to a gene. Germline CDR1 SEHNR, CDR2 FQNEAQ (reference sequence). This CDR3 has 15 residues. CDR3 sequence (DNA): TGTGCCAGCAGCCTTCTAGCGGGAGGGTCCTACGAGCAGTACTTC. This codes for CASSLLAGGSYEQYF. Supplemented by reference TRBV7-9 and TRBJ2-7, the full variable domain reads DTGVSQNPRHKITKRGQNVTFRCDPISEHNRLYWYRQTLGQGPEFLTYFQNEAQLEKSRLLSDRFSAERPKGSFSTLEIQRTEQGDSAMYLCASSLLAGGSYEQYFGPGTRLTVT.

The chain recombines TRBV6-4 with TRBJ2-6; D may be TRBD1 (6 bases). The CDR3 extends over 17 amino acids. Trimming shortened V by 10 bases and J by 0 bases, and 19 bases separated the two germline ends. The germline V gene encodes CDR1 MRHNA and CDR2 SNTAGT. The CDR3 DNA sequence: TGTGCCACCCTGGACAGCCCTCCCCTCTCTGGGGCCAACGTCCTGACTTTC. Amino acids: CATLDSPPLSGANVLTF.